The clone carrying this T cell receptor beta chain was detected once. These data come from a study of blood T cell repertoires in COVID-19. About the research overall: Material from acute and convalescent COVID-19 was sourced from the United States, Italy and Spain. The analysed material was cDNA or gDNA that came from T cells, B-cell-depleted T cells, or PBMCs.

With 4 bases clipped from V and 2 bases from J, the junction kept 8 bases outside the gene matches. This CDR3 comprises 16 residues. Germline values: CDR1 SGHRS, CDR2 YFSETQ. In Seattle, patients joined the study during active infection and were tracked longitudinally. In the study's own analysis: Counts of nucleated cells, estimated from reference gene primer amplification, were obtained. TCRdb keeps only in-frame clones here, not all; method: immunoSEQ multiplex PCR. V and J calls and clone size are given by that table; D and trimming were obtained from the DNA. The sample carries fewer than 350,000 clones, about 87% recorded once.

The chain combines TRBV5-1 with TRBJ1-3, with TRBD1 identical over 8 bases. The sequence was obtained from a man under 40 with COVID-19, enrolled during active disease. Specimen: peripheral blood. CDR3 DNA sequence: TGCGCCAGCAGCGGGGTTGGACAGGGCACTGGAAACACCATATATTTT. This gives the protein CASSGVGQGTGNTIYF.